This TCR beta chain was sequenced during a study of blood T cells in healthy people across ages. Broader study findings: Those diversity estimates obtained from one million T cells were thought to be underestimates. When set beside aged donors, long-lived donors presented more naive CD4+ cells and higher diversity.

Points on this clonotype: Its target is unknown.

A second roughly 6 to 12 cycle PCR used barcoded and J-beta primers. TCRdb fed the 5' RACE reads into MiXCR, producing one record per CDR3 protein. The sample carries hundreds of thousands of distinct CDR3 sequences, approximately 53% recorded once. Germline V gene sequence: CDR1 SGHTA, CDR2 FQGNSA. CDR3 length: 14 amino acids. Trimming removed 3 bases from V and 4 bases from J; junction bases left unmatched: 5. The chain combines TRBV7-2 with TRBJ1-1, with 7 nucleotides matching TRBD1. This sequence originates from a man in his forties in good health. Material for sequencing was blood. The DNA of the CDR3 is TGTGCCAGCAGCTTTAGAACAGGGGCCACTGAAGCTTTCTTT. This gives the protein CASSFRTGATEAFF.